This TCR beta chain was documented in a study of shared clonotypes between healthy human individuals. The assay was immunoSEQ multiplex PCR, and TCRdb's table has in-frame clones only and misses some. The data show under 1,900,000 clones, around 98.5% seen once. The CDR3 has 13 residues. Germline-derived CDR1 and CDR2 are MNHNS and SASEGT. The V and J ends lost 6 bases and 8 bases, in that order; junction bases with no gene match: 7. The TCR comes from a man aged 25 to 40 in good health. This chain uses TRBV6-1 with TRBJ1-5; 7 bases align to TRBD1. The specimen sequenced was naive CD4+ T cells sorted from blood. Subset defined: CD45RA+ positively selected. This CDR3 reads CASSPTGLKPQHF. In DNA, the CDR3 is TGTGCCAGCAGCCCGACAGGGCTTAAGCCCCAGCATTTT.